The 23 T cell receptor beta chains in this list originate from one sample, sequenced in a study of CD8 T cells in Susac syndrome. Roughly 0.5 to 1 ug RNA was reverse transcribed with random hexamers. Using its own MiXCR run on the immunoSEQ multiplex PCR reads, TCRdb lists one record per CDR3 protein. This sample carries just over 150,000 distinct CDR3 sequences, around 95% of them seen once, and the ten largest clones take 0.15%. Input material: CD8+ T cells from PBMCs. All receptors derive from a human donor with multiple sclerosis.

V gene TRBV27 combines with J gene TRBJ2-3; D uncertain. V gave up 4 bases and J gave up 3 bases, with 8 bases separating them. CDR1 is MNHEY and CDR2 is SMNVEV in the germline V gene (reference sequence). The CDR3 has 13 amino acids. DNA of the CDR3: TGTGCCAGCAGTTGGGCGGATACAGATACGCAGTATTTT. This translates into CASSWADTDTQYF.

The chain links TRBV20-1 to TRBJ2-1; 10 bases match TRBD2. The CDR3 length is 13 residues. CDR1 and CDR2 (germline): DFQATT, SNEGSKA (reference sequence). Germline trimming cut 4 bases from V and 8 bases from J; bases unmatched to any gene: 5. The CDR3 protein is CSAKERGGYEQFF. The CDR3 nucleotides are TGCAGTGCTAAGGAGCGGGGGGGCTATGAGCAGTTCTTC.

CDR3 residues: CSVEGGQGARAGELFF. Written as DNA, the CDR3 is TGCAGCGTTGAAGGGGGGCAGGGGGCTAGGGCCGGGGAGCTGTTTTTT. J is TRBJ2-2 and V is TRBV29-1; TRBD1 aligns across 8 bases. Germline trimming cut 1 base from V and 6 bases from J; bases unmatched to any gene: 10. CDR3 size: 16 residues. Germline loops: CDR1 SQVTM, CDR2 ANQGSEA.

The rearrangement joins TRBV29-1 to TRBJ1-3, with a possible D match to TRBD1 (5 bases). The CDR3 is made up of 17 amino acids. V was cut by 3 bases and J by 1 base, with 19 bases left in between. Germline V lookup: CDR1 SQVTM, CDR2 ANQGSEA. The CDR3 region is CSVEGESKTKSGNTIYF. The CDR3 nucleotides read TGCAGCGTTGAGGGGGAATCCAAAACGAAATCTGGAAACACCATATATTTT.

CDR3 amino acids: CSATGGDGYTF. The DNA of the CDR3 is TGCAGTGCGACAGGGGGCGATGGCTACACCTTC. The J gene is TRBJ1-2, the V gene TRBV20-1, with TRBD1 matching over 10 bases. V was clipped by 6 bases and J by 6 bases; unmatched bases: 1. The V gene's germline CDR1 is DFQATT and CDR2 SNEGSKA (reference sequence). This CDR3 spans 11 amino acids.

The chain is built from TRBV6-2 or TRBV6-3 and TRBJ2-5; unclear D gene. V lost 7 bases and J lost 3, with 18 bases in between. Germline CDR1 reads MNHEY; CDR2 reads SVGEGT. This CDR3 comprises 15 residues. The CDR3 sequence: CASTIFGRWEETQYF. The CDR3 coding sequence is TGTGCCAGCACGATCTTCGGCAGGTGGGAAGAGACCCAGTACTTC.

The chain has TRBV12-3 or TRBV12-4 and TRBJ1-6; D not resolved. The CDR3 contains 13 residues. The germline V and J ends were trimmed by 8 bases and 8 bases, with 13 bases remaining between them. The CDR3, as DNA: TGTGCCAGCCGTGGGGTGTACGATTCACCCCTCCACTTT. Protein sequence: CASRGVYDSPLHF.

In its sample, this clonotype was seen once. The gene calls are TRBV3-1 and TRBJ2-1, with 14 bases lining up with TRBD2. The CDR3 consists of 19 residues. Unmatched junction bases numbered 7, after V lost 3 bases and J lost 0 bases. Looked up from germline, CDR1 is LGHDT and CDR2 is YNNKEL (reference sequence). CDR3 residues: CASSHGTSGGPDSYNEQFF. In DNA, the CDR3 is TGTGCCAGCAGCCACGGGACTAGCGGGGGACCCGACTCCTACAATGAGCAGTTCTTC.

The chain carries TRBV5-4 and TRBJ2-2; 7 nucleotides match TRBD2. Trimming at V came to 7 bases and at J to 1 base, leaving 10 bases not matched to a gene. The CDR3 is made up of 16 amino acids. Per germline, CDR1 SGHNT and CDR2 YYREEE (reference sequence). The CDR3 reads CASSRTSGMNTGELFF. For the CDR3, the DNA is TGTGCCAGCTCCCGAACCAGCGGGATGAACACCGGGGAGCTGTTTTTT.

This clonotype was found once. This chain uses TRBV30 with TRBJ1-1; D remains unclear. Per the germline V gene, CDR1 is GTSNPN and CDR2 is SVGIG (reference sequence). The CDR3 runs 17 residues. The V and J ends lost 3 bases and 3 bases respectively, with 23 bases between them. CDR3 region: CAWRRSKGGTRYTEAFF. CDR3 DNA: TGTGCCTGGAGACGGAGTAAAGGTGGAACTAGATACACTGAAGCTTTCTTT.

CDR3 nucleotides: TGTGCCTGGATTGCGGGGGGGCTGGAGACCCAGTACTTC. Its translation: CAWIAGGLETQYF. V is TRBV30 and J is TRBJ2-5, with 9 bases matching TRBD2. The CDR3 runs 13 residues. Germline lookup yields CDR1 GTSNPN and CDR2 SVGIG (reference sequence). Trimming took 4 bases from V and 5 from J; bases not matched to a gene: 5.

This chain joins TRBV25-1 and TRBJ2-3; no firm D call. Germline V CDR1 and CDR2: MGHDK, SYGVNS. The germline V and J ends were trimmed by 5 bases and 4 bases, with 13 bases remaining between them. The CDR3 runs 14 residues. CDR3: CASSRSTGADTQYF. The DNA of the CDR3 is TGTGCCAGCAGTCGCTCCACGGGTGCAGATACGCAGTATTTT.

The rearrangement uses TRBV6-5 and TRBJ2-3; D could derive from TRBD1 or TRBD2 (6 bases each). This CDR3 is 14 amino acids long. Trimming took 2 bases from V and 6 from J, leaving 12 bases between them. Germline values: CDR1 MNHEY, CDR2 SVGAGI. In nucleotides, the CDR3 is TGTGCCAGCAGTTACAGGGGGGAGGATGATACGCAGTATTTT. Amino acids: CASSYRGEDDTQYF.

This clonotype was picked up one time. This chain connects TRBV27 to TRBJ2-7; 7 nucleotides match TRBD1. The CDR3 has 16 residues. J gave up 0 bases and V 5 bases, and 10 bases lay outside the gene matches. Germline-derived CDR1 and CDR2 are MNHEY and SMNVEV (reference sequence). This chain's CDR3 is CASSARQGMFSYEQYF. CDR3 nucleotide sequence: TGTGCCAGCAGTGCTCGACAGGGAATGTTCTCCTACGAGCAGTACTTC.

V is TRBV19 and J is TRBJ1-2; D unresolved. This CDR3 has 11 amino acids. Trimming took off 2 bases at V and 8 bases at J, with 6 bases between the two ends. The germline V gene encodes CDR1 LNHDA and CDR2 SQIVND (reference sequence). The CDR3: CASSIRRGYTF. The CDR3, as DNA: TGTGCCAGTAGTATAAGGAGAGGCTACACCTTC.

The chain employs TRBV30 and TRBJ2-7; 9 bases are shared with TRBD2. V dropped 8 bases and J dropped 6; count of bases not matched to a gene: 11. The CDR3 runs 13 residues. Looked up from germline, CDR1 is GTSNPN and CDR2 is SVGIG (reference sequence). The CDR3 sequence: CALLLASGAEQYF. The DNA of the CDR3 is TGTGCCCTGCTCTTGGCTAGCGGGGCCGAGCAGTACTTC.

V gene TRBV27 combines with J gene TRBJ2-7, with a tentative D call TRBD2 (6 bases). There are 13 residues in the CDR3. V lost 2 bases to trimming and J lost 3 bases, with 8 bases between them. Germline values: CDR1 MNHEY, CDR2 SMNVEV (reference sequence). The CDR3 DNA reads TGTGCCAGCAGTTTAGCGGGGCTCTACGAGCAGTACTTC. This gives the protein CASSLAGLYEQYF.

The chain carries TRBV15 and TRBJ2-7; D tentatively fits TRBD1 or TRBD2 (6 bases each). V lost 4 bases and J lost 6, with 16 bases in between. The CDR3 is 14 residues long. Germline CDR1 is LNHNV and CDR2 is YYDKDF (reference sequence). The CDR3 sequence is CATSIRGAISEQYF. The CDR3 DNA sequence: TGTGCCACCAGCATAAGGGGGGCGATCTCCGAGCAGTACTTC.

The chain joins TRBV7-9 to TRBJ1-2, with 7 bases identical to TRBD1. Germline CDR1 and CDR2: SEHNR and FQNEAQ (reference sequence). This CDR3 comprises 14 residues. V trimming: 5 bases; J trimming: 4 bases; junction bases outside the gene matches: 7. The CDR3 DNA follows: TGTGCCAGCAGCACCGACAGGGTTCGCTATGGCTACACCTTC. It specifies CASSTDRVRYGYTF.

The chain carries TRBV9 and TRBJ1-1; TRBD1 agrees at 7 bases. CDR1 is SGDLS and CDR2 is YYNGEE in the germline V gene. This CDR3 spans 14 amino acids. The V segment lost 3 bases and the J segment 11 bases; nucleotides outside the gene matches: 13. CDR3 residues: CASSAGTDYLQAFF. The CDR3 region has the DNA TGTGCCAGCAGCGCCGGGACAGACTACCTTCAGGCTTTCTTT.

The chain combines TRBV13 with TRBJ2-7, with unresolved D. Germline V gene data show CDR1 as PRHDT and CDR2 as FYEKMQ (reference sequence). Deletions cut 0 bases from V and 0 bases from J, with 6 bases between. The CDR3 length is 14 residues. The chain's CDR3 is CASSLGPSSYEQYF. CDR3 DNA: TGTGCCAGCAGCTTAGGGCCGTCCTCCTACGAGCAGTACTTC.

V is TRBV15 and J is TRBJ1-5; 7 bases agree with TRBD1. V gave up 9 bases and J gave up 2 bases; unmatched junction bases: 4. This CDR3 comprises 13 residues. Germline V lookup: CDR1 LNHNV, CDR2 YYDKDF (reference sequence). The CDR3 is CATGTGGNQPQHF. DNA of the CDR3: TGTGCCACGGGAACAGGGGGCAATCAGCCCCAGCATTTT.

The gene calls are TRBV20-1 and TRBJ2-1; D uncertain. Germline V gene data show CDR1 as DFQATT and CDR2 as SNEGSKA (reference sequence). Deletions cut 2 bases from V and 1 base from J, with 9 bases between. This CDR3 spans 14 amino acids. The CDR3 DNA is TGCAGTGCTAGATCCGTAGCATCCTACAATGAGCAGTTCTTC. Translating it yields CSARSVASYNEQFF.